This T cell receptor (beta chain) was found in a study of CD8 T cells in Susac syndrome. The overall study: Blood was drawn from patients with Susac syndrome. At that point, they were therapy-naive, on corticosteroids, or on intravenous immunoglobulin alone.

CDR3 length: 20 residues. Trimming removed 4 bases from V and 0 bases from J; junction bases left unmatched: 16. CDR1 SGDLS and CDR2 YYNGEE come from the germline V gene. Random hexamers served to reverse transcribe about 0.5 to 1 ug RNA. MiXCR was run by TCRdb on the immunoSEQ multiplex PCR reads, yielding one entry per CDR3 protein. The table shows about 150,000 distinct CDR3 sequences, with around 95% occurring only once. Sequencing of TCR beta drew on CD8+ and CD4+ T cells from blood. The sequenced material came from CD4+ T cells from PBMCs. This clonotype was obtained from a human donor with Susac syndrome. The V call is TRBV9, the J call TRBJ2-6; TRBD1 agrees at 7 bases. The CDR3 DNA sequence: TGTGCCAGCAGCTACCGACAGGGTTCGGGCTCCTACTCTGGGGCCAACGTCCTGACTTTC. This sequence encodes CASSYRQGSGSYSGANVLTF.